This passage covers 19 T cell receptor beta chains from one sample sequenced in a study of T-cell reconstitution after alpha-beta-depleted transplantation in children. Preparing the TCRbeta library involved the use of unique molecular identifiers. A single record per CDR3 protein comes from TCRdb applying MiXCR to the PCR reads. The table has about 900,000 distinct CDR3 sequences, about 26% seen once. The sequencing here drew on PBMCs, mostly from graft donor cells, taken 360 days after TCRalphabeta/CD19-depleted stem cell transplant. All receptors come from a boy in the first two years of life who had a stem cell transplant for SCID, so the T cells may come from the graft donor.

The chain uses TRBV12-3 or TRBV12-4 and TRBJ2-5, with 15 positions matching TRBD2. Trimming at V came to 3 bases and at J to 7 bases, leaving 6 bases not matched to a gene. CDR3 length: 16 residues. This CDR3 reads CASSFGTSGGPRTQYF. In nucleotides, the CDR3 is TGTGCCAGCAGTTTTGGGACTAGCGGGGGGCCACGGACCCAGTACTTC.

The rearrangement uses TRBV12-3 or TRBV12-4 and TRBJ2-5, with D possibly being TRBD1 or TRBD2 (5 bases each). Between the trimmed V and J ends, which lost 2 bases and 7 bases, there was a span of 14 bases. CDR3 length: 14 amino acids. In DNA, the CDR3 is TGTGCCAGCAGTTTACAGGGAGCAGCTCTGACCCAGTACTTC. It is translated as CASSLQGAALTQYF.

The chain recombines TRBV20-1 with TRBJ2-7; 8 positions match TRBD1. Germline CDR1 DFQATT, CDR2 SNEGSKA (reference sequence). V was clipped by 4 bases and J by 0 bases; unmatched bases: 5. The CDR3 is 14 amino acids. In DNA form, the CDR3 reads TGCAGTGCTACAAGACAGGGGATCTCCTACGAGCAGTACTTC. Protein sequence: CSATRQGISYEQYF.

The rearrangement uses TRBV6-1 and TRBJ2-5; D possibly uses TRBD1 or TRBD2 (5 bases each). CDR1 and CDR2 (germline): MNHNS, SASEGT. The CDR3 covers 14 residues. The germline V and J ends were trimmed by 5 bases and 3 bases, with 13 bases remaining between them. The CDR3 spells CASSPRDVKETQYF. In DNA, the CDR3 is TGTGCCAGCAGTCCCCGGGACGTTAAAGAGACCCAGTACTTC.

The CDR3 reads CASSSPLVQQYF. CDR3 nucleotide sequence: TGTGCCAGCAGTTCCCCCTTGGTACAGCAGTACTTC. The rearrangement joins TRBV28 to TRBJ2-7; D is unresolved. CDR3 length equals 12 residues. V was trimmed by 4 bases and J by 8 bases, leaving 12 bases between them. Germline lookup yields CDR1 MDHEN and CDR2 SYDVKM.

The chain combines TRBV4-1 with TRBJ1-1, with D uncertain. The V gene lost 2 bases and the J gene lost 4 bases, with 11 bases spanning the gap. This CDR3 has 14 amino acids. Germline CDR1 MGHRA, CDR2 YSYEKL. The CDR3 nucleotides are TGCGCCAGCAGCCAAAGCAGGAAGGGCACTGAAGCTTTCTTT. This gives the protein CASSQSRKGTEAFF.

The V and J genes are TRBV5-1 and TRBJ2-7; D is uncertain. Germline assignment: CDR1 SGHRS and CDR2 YFSETQ. The CDR3 covers 15 residues. V lost 0 bases and J lost 6, with 16 bases in between. The DNA of the CDR3 is TGCGCCAGCAGCTTGGACCTTGACTGGTCCGGCGAGCAGTACTTC. It translates to CASSLDLDWSGEQYF.

The chain employs TRBV20-1 and TRBJ2-5; D unresolved. V was trimmed by 4 bases and J by 5 bases, leaving 8 bases between them. Germline V gene data show CDR1 as DFQATT and CDR2 as SNEGSKA (reference sequence). The CDR3 covers 11 residues. The CDR3 DNA reads TGCAGTGCTATCCCATCGGAGACCCAGTACTTC. Its translation: CSAIPSETQYF.

This rearrangement joins TRBV5-1 to TRBJ2-7; TRBD1 matches 7 bases. CDR1 is SGHRS and CDR2 is YFSETQ in the germline V gene. Trimming at V came to 6 bases and at J to 3 bases, leaving 3 bases not matched to a gene. CDR3 size: 12 residues. The CDR3 DNA reads TGCGCCAGCACGGGACAGCTCTACGAGCAGTACTTC. It is translated as CASTGQLYEQYF.

In its sample, this clonotype was seen a few times. The genes are TRBV20-1 and TRBJ2-5, with no clear D. V was cut by 6 bases and J by 5 bases, with 13 bases left in between. Germline V gene sequence: CDR1 DFQATT, CDR2 SNEGSKA (reference sequence). This CDR3 has 12 amino acids. The CDR3 is CSAPSPTETQYF. Here the CDR3 DNA reads TGCAGTGCGCCCTCCCCGACGGAGACCCAGTACTTC.

The chain combines TRBV12-3 or TRBV12-4 with TRBJ2-3; D gene unclear. V was shortened by 7 bases and J by 13 bases, with 18 bases between the two germline ends. This CDR3 is built from 12 residues. CDR3 loop: CASTQPAHDKYF. The CDR3 DNA sequence: TGTGCCAGCACCCAGCCGGCCCATGACAAGTATTTT.

The chain joins TRBV7-8 to TRBJ2-7; D call uncertain. Germline assignment: CDR1 SGHVS and CDR2 FQNEAQ. The CDR3 loop spans 16 amino acids. Trimming left V 11 bases short and J 4 bases short, with 27 bases between. In nucleotides, the CDR3 is TGTGCCGGGTCAGATACAGCCACGAACGCGGAGTACGAGCAGTACTTC. Translated: CAGSDTATNAEYEQYF. Full variable domain (missing parts from reference TRBV7-8 and TRBJ2-7): GAGVSQSPRYKVAKRGQDVALRCDPISGHVSLFWYQQALGQGPEFLTYFQNEAQLDKSGLPSDRFFAERPEGSVSTLKIQRTQQEDSAVYLCAGSDTATNAEYEQYFGPGTRLTVT.

To note about this clonotype: Because it lacks the conserved phenylalanine or tryptophan at the end, this CDR3 is likely a read error. The chain carries TRBV15 and TRBJ2-7, with a weak D call TRBD2 (5 bases). CDR3 length: 12 amino acids. Germline CDR1 is LNHNV and CDR2 is YYDKDF (reference sequence). The ends were cut back, 4 bases at V and 5 bases at J, with 9 bases in the middle. The CDR3 DNA reads TGTGCCACCAGCACCGGGATTGACGAGCAGTACTTG. Its protein is CATSTGIDEQYL.

The chain links TRBV11-2 to TRBJ2-2, with TRBD1 matching 8 bases. The germline V gene has CDR1 SGHAT and CDR2 FQNNGV. The ends lost 3 bases at V and 7 bases at J; junction bases unmatched: 10. The CDR3 has 16 residues. Written as DNA, the CDR3 is TGTGCCAGCAGCTTCTTCTTAACAGGGGGGAACGGGGAGCTGTTTTTT. This sequence encodes CASSFFLTGGNGELFF.

This chain links TRBV20-1 with TRBJ2-7; 7 bases match TRBD1. CDR3 length: 13 amino acids. The junction had 5 bases not matched to a gene; V was cut back by 5 bases and J by 1 base. CDR1 is DFQATT, CDR2 SNEGSKA, per germline (reference sequence). CDR3 sequence: CSASQGLSYEQYF. The CDR3 DNA reads TGCAGTGCTTCACAGGGGCTTTCCTACGAGCAGTACTTC.

This clonotype was detected a few times. Relative to the germline gene, one junction end is altered; a read error may explain this. This chain uses TRBV7-4 with TRBJ2-5, with D possibly TRBD1 on 6 matching bases. CDR1 and CDR2 (germline): SGHVT, SQSDAQ. There are 11 residues in the CDR3. The CDR3 sequence: CASSQGHRANF. CDR3 nucleotides: TGTGCCAGCAGTCAGGGGCACAGGGCTAACTTC.

The chain combines TRBV20-1 with TRBJ2-7, with 8 bases that match TRBD2. This CDR3 is 14 amino acids long. Unmatched junction bases numbered 12, after V lost 6 bases and J lost 5 bases. The germline V gene encodes CDR1 DFQATT and CDR2 SNEGSKA (reference sequence). The CDR3 DNA reads as TGCAGTGCCCCAAATAGCGGGGCCGGGAACGAGCAGTACTTC. It encodes CSAPNSGAGNEQYF.

This clonotype was found many times. This chain joins TRBV5-1 and TRBJ2-3, with 11 bases lining up with TRBD2. This CDR3 contains 15 residues. Per germline, CDR1 SGHRS and CDR2 YFSETQ. V trimming: 4 bases; J trimming: 5 bases; junction bases outside the gene matches: 6. The CDR3 is CASSLAGGPGDTQYF. CDR3 bases: TGCGCCAGCAGCCTAGCGGGGGGCCCGGGAGATACGCAGTATTTT.

V is TRBV19 and J is TRBJ2-7; a possible D gene is TRBD1 (6 bases). V lost 5 bases, J lost 7 bases, and 18 bases lay in between. This CDR3 comprises 14 residues. Looked up from germline, CDR1 is LNHDA and CDR2 is SQIVND (reference sequence). CDR3 protein: CASSETGYMGEQYF. CDR3 nucleotides: TGTGCCAGTAGTGAGACAGGCTATATGGGGGAGCAGTACTTC.